A selection of T cell receptor beta chains follows, all from one sample in a study of post-analysis software for immune sequencing data. TCRdb used MiXCR to reprocess the PCR reads, holding one entry per CDR3 protein. The sample carries roughly 700,000 distinct CDR3 sequences, 30% recorded once. Sequencing used blood. The receptor source for this set is a girl aged 5-17 years with multiple sclerosis. Each CDR3 is given without its conserved first and last residue.

v_call,cdr3_aa
TRBV7-2,ASSLKGAGSPLH
TRBV3-1,ASSQGSTYNGQF
TRBV7-2,ASSLGGVLEQF
TRBV28,ASSLWTESSYNEQF
TRBV5-1,ASSQRTVNYGYT
TRBV6-2/TRBV6-3,ASRTGTSGRSTQY
TRBV4-3,ASSQEWGLATNEQF
TRBV12-5,ASGPSGLASNEQF
TRBV7-2,ASSSQSVSTDTQY
TRBV10-3,AISEAVSYEQY
TRBV12-3/TRBV12-4,ASSFFNSPLH
TRBV10-3,AISESPGGGPQETQY
TRBV29-1,SAAGGTNTEAF
TRBV6-6,ASSYSDYNEQF
TRBV11-3,ASSLGGVEETQY
TRBV7-2,ASSRTGTSTGYT
TRBV7-2,ASSSSYGCT
TRBV7-9,ASRLASGNYEQY
TRBV29-1,SVVFLDHSYEQY
TRBV28,ASSSLREGVEQF
TRBV7-6,ASSKYQETQY
TRBV20-1,SARDLPDRAYEQY
TRBV4-2,ASSQDLAGAQPQH
TRBV7-2,ASSHPATQY
TRBV7-2,ASSLETGGPYNEQY
TRBV6-1,ASSAGRSGGSSYEQY
TRBV20-1,SARFRVGRLGF
TRBV29-1,SAVGTLPYYEQY
TRBV28,ASSPLDGATNEKLF
TRBV6-6,ASLGTGSSYEQY
TRBV15,ATSRIGSSGRYEQY
TRBV11-2,ASSPRTYQETQY
TRBV5-8,ASSPRAGHSYNEQF
TRBV3-1,ASSPNPNQPQH
TRBV3-1,ASSKDRGLRNEQF
TRBV5-1,ASSLEGTGGWNTQY
TRBV18,ASSPEGQGSQPQH
TRBV7-6,ASSPASGVQETQY
TRBV6-5,ASSPRVGRNQPQH
TRBV10-3,AIKISGDTQY
TRBV12-3/TRBV12-4,ASSLYRDADTQY
TRBV20-1,SARAQREPSYEQY
TRBV5-1,ASSLEESGYGYT
TRBV28,ASSLPGGTGELF
TRBV4-3,ASSQDREGRPYGYT
TRBV29-1,SVYDIAQETQY
TRBV20-1,SARGLGREAF
TRBV29-1,SVEDHAGKNTEAF